This T cell receptor (beta chain) appears in the sequencing data of a study of T-cell reconstitution after alpha-beta-depleted transplantation in children. TCRbeta library preparation incorporated unique molecular identifiers. TCRdb recomputed calls from the PCR reads with MiXCR, one row per CDR3 protein. The table includes fewer than 350,000 distinct CDR3 sequences, 10% detected once. V shed 0 bases and J shed 4 bases, with 15 bases lying between them. Germline CDR1 reads SEHNR; CDR2 reads FQNEAQ (reference sequence). This CDR3 region has 16 residues. Findings and limits, study-wide: Several hundred rapidly expanded clones from non-depleted graft cells reportedly supplied alpha-beta T cells about two months post-transplant. When one year had passed after transplant, most T-cell counts and diversity came from newly produced T cells. Recipient T cells and thymic progenitors that survived gave rise to the high TCRbeta diversity observed at day 60 in some patients.

This clonotype was seen repeatedly, ten times or more. Antigen unknown. The rearrangement links TRBV7-9 to TRBJ1-2, with a weak D call TRBD1 (5 bases). The receptor was isolated from a boy in the first two years of life with acute myeloid leukemia, due to receive a stem cell transplant. The starting material was PBMCs, obtained before TCRalphabeta/CD19-depleted stem cell transplant. CDR3 in amino acids: CASSLASGNRGYGYTF. In nucleotides, the CDR3 is TGTGCCAGCAGCTTAGCGTCGGGCAATAGGGGCTATGGCTACACCTTC.